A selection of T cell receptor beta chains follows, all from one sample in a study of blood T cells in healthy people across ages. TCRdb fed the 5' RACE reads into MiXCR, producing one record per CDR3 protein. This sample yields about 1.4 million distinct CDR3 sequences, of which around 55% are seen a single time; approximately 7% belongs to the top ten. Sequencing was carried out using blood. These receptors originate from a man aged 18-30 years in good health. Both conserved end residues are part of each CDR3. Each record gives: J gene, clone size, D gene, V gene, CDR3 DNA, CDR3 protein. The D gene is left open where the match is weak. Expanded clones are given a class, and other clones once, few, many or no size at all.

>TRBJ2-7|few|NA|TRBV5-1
TGCGCCAGCAGCTTGCACGGATCTTCCTACGAGCAGTACTTC
CASSLHGSSYEQYF
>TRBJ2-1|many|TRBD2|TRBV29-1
TGCAGCGTTGAAGATCAGGGTAGCGGGAGGATTAATGAGCAGTTCTTC
CSVEDQGSGRINEQFF
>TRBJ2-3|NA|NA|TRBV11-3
TGTGCCAGCAGTTTGGGTCTAGCAGGCCCAGATACGCAGTATTTT
CASSLGLAGPDTQYF
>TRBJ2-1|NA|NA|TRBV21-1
TGTGCCAGCAGCAAAGTGCGGGACAGGGGGAATAGGAATGAGCAGTTCTTC
CASSKVRDRGNRNEQFF
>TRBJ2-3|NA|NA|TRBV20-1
TGCAGTGCTAGCCCCTCACAACCTAGCACAGATACGCAGTATTTT
CSASPSQPSTDTQYF
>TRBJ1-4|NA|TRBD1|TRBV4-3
TGCGCCAGCGGCCGGGGGACCCCAGGGGGATTTAATGAAAAACTGTTTTTT
CASGRGTPGGFNEKLFF
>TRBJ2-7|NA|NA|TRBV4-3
TGCGCCAGCAGCCAAGGTTGGGGAAGGGTCAGGGACGAGCAGTACTTC
CASSQGWGRVRDEQYF
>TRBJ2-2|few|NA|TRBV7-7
TGTGCTAGCAGCCCCACAGGGAACACCGGGGAGCTGTTTTTT
CASSPTGNTGELFF
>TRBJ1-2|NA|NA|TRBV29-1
TGCAGCGTTGCTTCCAGCCGATCCCCTAACTATGGCTACACCTTC
CSVASSRSPNYGYTF
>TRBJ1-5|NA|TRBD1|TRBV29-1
TGCAGCGTAGCACAGGGGACAGGCAATCAGCCCCAGCATTTT
CSVAQGTGNQPQHF
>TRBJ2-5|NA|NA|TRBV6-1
TGTGCCAGCAGTGCCTCTGGGGGAGCGGAGTCCAAGACCCAGTACTTC
CASSASGGAESKTQYF
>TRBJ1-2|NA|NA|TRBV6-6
TGTGCCAGCAGTTACTCCTCCGGGGGGGAAGCTAACTATGGCTACACCTTC
CASSYSSGGEANYGYTF
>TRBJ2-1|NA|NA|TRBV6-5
TGTGCCAGCAGTCCGCCCCCAGGCGGGTGGGATGAGCAGTTCTTC
CASSPPPGGWDEQFF
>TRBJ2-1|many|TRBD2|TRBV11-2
TGTGCCAGCAGCTTGCGGGAGACGAATGAGCAGTTCTTC
CASSLRETNEQFF
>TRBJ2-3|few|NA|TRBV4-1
TGCGCCAGCAGCCAAGAAGGGTCCACTAGCACAGATACGCAGTATTTT
CASSQEGSTSTDTQYF
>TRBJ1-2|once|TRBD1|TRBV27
TGTGCCAGCGGACGACAGGGGAACTATGGCTACACCTTC
CASGRQGNYGYTF
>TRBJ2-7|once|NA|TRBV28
TGTGCCAGCAGTTTACCCCCAGGTAGGAGAGGCTACGAGCAGTACTTC
CASSLPPGRRGYEQYF
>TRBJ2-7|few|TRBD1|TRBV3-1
TGTGCCAGCAGCCAACAACAGGGGGACGAGCAGTACTTC
CASSQQQGDEQYF
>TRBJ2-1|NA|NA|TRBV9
TGTGCCAGCAGTCGGTATGGGGGGTATGAGCAGTTCTTC
CASSRYGGYEQFF
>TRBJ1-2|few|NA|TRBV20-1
TGCAGTGCTAGAGACCCAGGGATACGTGGCTACACCTTC
CSARDPGIRGYTF
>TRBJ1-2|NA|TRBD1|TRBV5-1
TGCGCCAGCAGCCAAACAGGGGGCAGGTATGGCTACACCTTC
CASSQTGGRYGYTF
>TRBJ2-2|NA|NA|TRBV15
TGTGCCACCAGCAGTGGCGAGGGCAGATACACCGGGGAGCTGTTTTTT
CATSSGEGRYTGELFF
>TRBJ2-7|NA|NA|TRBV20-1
TGCAGTGCGGGGACGGAAAGCTCCTACGAGCAGTACTTC
CSAGTESSYEQYF
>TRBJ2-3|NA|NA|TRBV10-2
TGCGCCAGCAGTGAGTCGAGAAGCACGCAGTATTTT
CASSESRSTQYF
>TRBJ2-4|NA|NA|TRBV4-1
TGCGCCAGCAGCCAGGTGGGGGACATTCAGTACTTC
CASSQVGDIQYF
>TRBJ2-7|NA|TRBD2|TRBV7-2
TGTGCCAGCAGCCTAAGACGAGCGGGAGATTACGAGCAGTACTTC
CASSLRRAGDYEQYF
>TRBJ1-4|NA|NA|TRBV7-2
TGTGCCAGCAGCTTATATGGGATGGGGGCGTCTGAAAAACTGTTTTTT
CASSLYGMGASEKLFF
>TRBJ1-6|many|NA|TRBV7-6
TGTGCCAGCAGCGGGGACGGGAATTCACCCCTCCACTTT
CASSGDGNSPLHF
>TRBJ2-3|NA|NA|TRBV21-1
TGTGCCAGCAGCGACAGGGACTCAAGCAAAGATACGCAGTATTTT
CASSDRDSSKDTQYF
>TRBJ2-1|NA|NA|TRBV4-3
TGCGCCAGCAGCCAAGATCGACGGGGTAACAATGAGCAGTTCTTC
CASSQDRRGNNEQFF
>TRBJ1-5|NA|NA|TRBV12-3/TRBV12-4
TGTGCCAGCAGTTTAGCCCAGGGCCGGCGGCAGCCCCAGCATTTT
CASSLAQGRRQPQHF
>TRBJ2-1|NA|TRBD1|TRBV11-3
TGTGCCAGCAGCGGGGGAAAATCAGGGGGTAACTACAATGAGCAGTTCTTC
CASSGGKSGGNYNEQFF
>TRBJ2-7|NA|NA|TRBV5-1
TGCGCCAGCAGCTTCAGTACGGAGCAGTACTTC
CASSFSTEQYF
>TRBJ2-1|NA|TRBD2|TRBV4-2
TGTGCCAGCAGCCGAACTAGCGGGAGACAGAATGAGCAGTTCTTC
CASSRTSGRQNEQFF
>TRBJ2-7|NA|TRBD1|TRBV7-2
TGTGCCAGCAGCGCCACCGGGACAGGGTTTTACGAGCAGTACTTC
CASSATGTGFYEQYF
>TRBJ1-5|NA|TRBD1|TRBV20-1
TGCAGTGCTAGAGTGCAGGGGGCAGGAAGCAATCAGCCCCAGCATTTT
CSARVQGAGSNQPQHF
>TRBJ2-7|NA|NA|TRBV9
TGTGCCAGCAGCGTATTGGACTATGGGTCCGAGCAGTACTTC
CASSVLDYGSEQYF
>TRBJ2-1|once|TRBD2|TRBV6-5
TGTGCCAGCAGTTACGGAGTGGGACTAGCGGGGGAAAGCTCCTACAATGAGCAGTTCTTC
CASSYGVGLAGESSYNEQFF
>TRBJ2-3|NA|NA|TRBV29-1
TGCAGCCTGCAGGGGACAGATACGCAGTATTTT
CSLQGTDTQYF
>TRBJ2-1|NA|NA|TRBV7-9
TGTGCCAGCAGCTTAGTGAGGGGGAGCTCCTACAATGAGCAGTTCTTC
CASSLVRGSSYNEQFF
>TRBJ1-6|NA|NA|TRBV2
TGTGCCAGCAGACAGGGCATTGATGGTTCACCCCTCCACTTT
CASRQGIDGSPLHF
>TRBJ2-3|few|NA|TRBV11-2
TGTGCCAGCAGCCCCGAAATCGGGACCGGCACAGATACGCAGTATTTT
CASSPEIGTGTDTQYF
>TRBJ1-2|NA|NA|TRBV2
TGTGCCTCCAGGGTAGGCCCTAACTATGGCTACACCTTC
CASRVGPNYGYTF
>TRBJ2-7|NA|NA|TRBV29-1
TGCAGCGTTGTGCGGGAAGGGTCCTACGAGCAGTACTTC
CSVVREGSYEQYF
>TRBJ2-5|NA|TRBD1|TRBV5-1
TGCGCCAGCAGATTCTACCAGACAGGGGCGGACAATGAGCAGTACTTC
CASRFYQTGADNEQYF
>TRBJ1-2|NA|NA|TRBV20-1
TGCAGTGCTAAGTCGGACTCTTGGGCCCTGAGAACTAACTATGGCTACACCTTC
CSAKSDSWALRTNYGYTF
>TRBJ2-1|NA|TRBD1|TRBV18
TGTGCCAGCTCACAACCGGGACAGGGTTCGCATGAGCAGTTCTTC
CASSQPGQGSHEQFF
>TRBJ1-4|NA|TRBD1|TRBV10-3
TGTGCCATCAGTGATCCCCGGGACAGGGGATTGGGTGAAAAACTGTTTTTT
CAISDPRDRGLGEKLFF